The sequence of this T cell receptor beta chain was determined in a study of blood T cell repertoires in COVID-19. Across the study: COVID-19 samples collected from the United States, Italy and Spain covered acute and convalescent phases. PBMCs, B-cell-depleted T cells, or T cells provided the cDNA or gDNA that made up the material.

Trimming shortened V by 2 bases and J by 7 bases, and 14 bases separated the two germline ends. Germline values: CDR1 SNHLY, CDR2 FYNNEI. The CDR3 has 14 amino acids. Original analysis: Reference gene primer amplification in the assay estimated nucleated cell counts. TCRdb's copy holds only in-frame clones and misses some; the assay was immunoSEQ multiplex PCR. The V and J calls and clone size are taken from that table; D and trimming were inferred from the DNA. The sample records tens of thousands of clones, 70% to 90% being singletons. The clonotype comes from a human donor in a cohort sampled during active COVID-19. The genes are TRBV2 and TRBJ2-5, with D tentatively TRBD2 (7 bases). Sequenced: peripheral blood. CDR3 nucleotides: TGTGCCAGCAGTGAATACGGGGGAGGGGGGACCCAGTACTTC. It codes for CASSEYGGGGTQYF. Supplemented by reference TRBV2 and TRBJ2-5, the full variable domain reads EPEVTQTPSHQVTQMGQEVILRCVPISNHLYFYWYRQILGQKVEFLVSFYNNEISEKSEIFDDQFSVERPDGSNFTLKIRSTKLEDSAMYFCASSEYGGGGTQYFGPGTRLLVL.